This T cell receptor (beta chain) was captured by sequencing in a study of neurological immune-mediated disorders. General study points: The greatest TCR clonal expansion occurred in HTLV-1-associated myelopathy and the least in multiple sclerosis, which fell below healthy controls. Across subjects, expanded clones had no CDR3 amino acid sequences in common, pointing to private repertoires in all groups.

TCRdb independently ran MiXCR on the 5' RACE reads; one entry per CDR3 protein. The sample shows over 90,000 distinct CDR3 sequences, approximately 11% of them seen only once. This clonotype was recorded many times. The target antigen is unknown. Time point here: longitudinal time-point 3. This CDR3 is 14 amino acids long. V lost 3 bases, J lost 8 bases, and 15 bases lay in between. CDR1 is SGHRS, CDR2 YFSETQ, per germline. The chain uses TRBV5-1 and TRBJ2-1; D perhaps matches TRBD2 (6 bases). Input material: PBMCs. This receptor was obtained from a female donor with HTLV-1-associated myelopathy (HAM/TSP). The CDR3 DNA reads as TGCGCCAGCAGCTCTAGCGTCTCCTGGGATGAGCAGTTCTTC. Protein sequence: CASSSSVSWDEQFF.